These T cell receptor beta chains were read from a single sample in a study of blood T cell repertoires in COVID-19. Libraries were prepared by immunoSEQ multiplex PCR; TCRdb keeps only in-frame clonotypes and omits some of them. The data show about 69,000 clones, around 83% seen once. The sequencing sample was made of peripheral blood. The origin of the receptors is a woman older than 75 with acute or convalescent COVID-19. The CDR3 runs from the conserved cysteine through the conserved F or W. D genes are given only for firm matches. Expanded clones are given a class, and other clones once, few, many or no size at all.

V: TRBV29-1; size: NA; J: TRBJ2-2; D: NA; CDR3: CSPRHPNTGELFF; DNA: TGCAGCCCCCGACACCCGAACACCGGGGAGCTGTTTTTT
V: TRBV19; size: NA; J: TRBJ1-5; D: NA; CDR3: CASSIVRFGQPQHF; DNA: TGTGCCAGTAGTATAGTGAGGTTTGGGCAGCCCCAGCATTTT
V: TRBV4-1; size: once; J: TRBJ1-1; D: TRBD1; CDR3: CASSPRSRTGGNEAFF; DNA: TGCGCCAGCAGCCCCCGAAGCCGGACAGGGGGTAATGAAGCTTTCTTT
V: TRBV5-5; size: NA; J: TRBJ2-1; D: TRBD2; CDR3: CASSAVPQRGRTNNEQFF; DNA: TGTGCCAGCAGCGCTGTTCCCCAGCGGGGGCGCACCAACAATGAGCAGTTCTTC
V: TRBV10-3; size: NA; J: TRBJ2-5; D: NA; CDR3: CAAGLGGEETQYF; DNA: TGTGCCGCGGGGTTAGGGGGCGAAGAGACCCAGTACTTC
V: TRBV19; size: NA; J: TRBJ1-2; D: TRBD1; CDR3: CASSGTGYNYGYTF; DNA: TGTGCCAGTAGTGGGACAGGGTATAACTATGGCTACACCTTC
V: TRBV7-9; size: NA; J: TRBJ1-1; D: NA; CDR3: CASSPWGGNTEAFF; DNA: TGTGCCAGCAGCCCCTGGGGGGGGAACACTGAAGCTTTCTTT
V: TRBV6-5; size: NA; J: TRBJ1-3; D: NA; CDR3: CASSYSEGIGNTIYF; DNA: TGTGCCAGCAGTTACTCAGAGGGAATTGGAAACACCATATATTTT
V: TRBV15; size: NA; J: TRBJ2-1; D: TRBD1; CDR3: CATSRGRDRGSPYNEQFF; DNA: TGTGCCACCAGCAGAGGCCGGGACAGGGGTTCCCCCTACAATGAGCAGTTCTTC
V: TRBV14; size: NA; J: TRBJ1-2; D: TRBD1; CDR3: CASSQVGQAYYGYTF; DNA: TGTGCCAGCAGCCAAGTGGGACAGGCCTACTATGGCTACACCTTC
V: TRBV10-3; size: few; J: TRBJ1-6; D: TRBD1; CDR3: CAISDGQGMDSPLHF; DNA: TGTGCCATCAGTGATGGACAGGGTATGGATTCACCCCTCCACTTT
V: TRBV11-2; size: NA; J: TRBJ1-2; D: TRBD1; CDR3: CASSLAGQGSVGYTF; DNA: TGTGCCAGCAGCTTAGCTGGACAGGGCTCGGTTGGCTACACCTTC
V: TRBV5-4; size: once; J: TRBJ1-1; D: TRBD1; CDR3: CASSTRQGNTEAFF; DNA: TGTGCCAGCAGCACCCGACAGGGGAACACTGAAGCTTTCTTT
V: TRBV5-4; size: NA; J: TRBJ2-2; D: TRBD1; CDR3: CASSPGQGEVTGELFF; DNA: TGTGCCAGCAGCCCGGGACAGGGGGAGGTCACCGGGGAGCTGTTTTTT
V: TRBV6-6; size: NA; J: TRBJ2-1; D: TRBD2; CDR3: CASTLEERGTSFF; DNA: TGTGCCAGCACCTTAGAGGAGCGGGGAACGTCGTTCTTC
V: TRBV5-6; size: NA; J: TRBJ2-3; D: TRBD2; CDR3: CASSYAELAGASSTDTQYF; DNA: TGTGCCAGCAGCTATGCCGAACTAGCGGGGGCGTCTAGCACAGATACGCAGTATTTT
V: TRBV9; size: NA; J: TRBJ2-5; D: TRBD2; CDR3: CASSGGGAQETQYF; DNA: TGTGCCAGCAGCGGCGGGGGGGCCCAAGAGACCCAGTACTTC
V: TRBV29-1; size: few; J: TRBJ2-3; D: NA; CDR3: CSVGAGADTQYF; DNA: TGCAGCGTTGGGGCAGGGGCAGATACGCAGTATTTT
V: TRBV19; size: NA; J: TRBJ1-2; D: NA; CDR3: CASRVGIGGYYGYTF; DNA: TGTGCCAGTAGGGTTGGAATTGGGGGGTACTATGGCTACACCTTC
V: TRBV5-1; size: NA; J: TRBJ2-3; D: TRBD2; CDR3: CASSQGLAGDYTDTQYF; DNA: TGCGCCAGCAGCCAGGGACTAGCGGGGGACTACACAGATACGCAGTATTTT
V: TRBV30; size: NA; J: TRBJ2-7; D: NA; CDR3: CAWSGASSSYEQYF; DNA: TGTGCCTGGAGTGGGGCGTCGAGCTCCTACGAGCAGTACTTC
V: TRBV4-2; size: NA; J: TRBJ2-3; D: NA; CDR3: CASSQFRGTDTQYF; DNA: TGTGCCAGCAGCCAATTCCGGGGCACAGATACGCAGTATTTT
V: TRBV5-1; size: NA; J: TRBJ1-4; D: NA; CDR3: CASSIKHRTTNEKLFF; DNA: TGCGCCAGCAGCATAAAACACAGAACAACTAATGAAAAACTGTTTTTT
V: TRBV19; size: NA; J: TRBJ1-1; D: NA; CDR3: CASSNTMDTEAFF; DNA: TGTGCCAGTAGTAATACAATGGACACTGAAGCTTTCTTT
V: TRBV11-2; size: NA; J: TRBJ2-7; D: NA; CDR3: CASSLKGNPYEQYF; DNA: TGTGCCAGCAGCTTAAAGGGGAACCCCTACGAGCAGTACTTC
V: TRBV3-1/TRBV3-2; size: NA; J: TRBJ2-3; D: TRBD2; CDR3: CASSQSLAGLTDTQYF; DNA: TGTGCCAGCAGCCAAAGTCTAGCGGGGCTCACAGATACGCAGTATTTT
V: TRBV4-2; size: few; J: TRBJ2-3; D: TRBD2; CDR3: CASSETLSSGSTDTQYF; DNA: TGTGCCAGCAGCGAAACCCTGTCTAGCGGGAGCACAGATACGCAGTATTTT
V: TRBV5-4; size: NA; J: TRBJ1-3; D: NA; CDR3: CASSNRDGGRFSGNTIYF; DNA: TGTGCCAGCAGCAATAGGGATGGGGGCCGCTTCTCTGGAAACACCATATATTTT
V: TRBV29-1; size: few; J: TRBJ1-4; D: TRBD1; CDR3: CSVFPGTGNEKLFF; DNA: TGCAGCGTCTTCCCCGGGACAGGGAATGAAAAACTGTTTTTT
V: TRBV3-1/TRBV3-2; size: NA; J: TRBJ2-7; D: TRBD1; CDR3: CASSQDRTGERKQYF; DNA: TGTGCCAGCAGCCAAGATAGGACAGGGGAAAGGAAGCAGTACTTC
V: TRBV27; size: NA; J: TRBJ1-1; D: NA; CDR3: CASSLSGGNTEAFF; DNA: TGTGCCAGCAGTTTATCGGGGGGGAACACTGAAGCTTTCTTT
V: TRBV7-8; size: NA; J: TRBJ1-2; D: TRBD1; CDR3: CASSSRDREGYGYTF; DNA: TGTGCCAGCAGCTCCCGGGACAGGGAAGGCTATGGCTACACCTTC
V: TRBV5-1; size: NA; J: TRBJ2-3; D: NA; CDR3: CASSLESHRGTTDTQYF; DNA: TGCGCCAGCAGCTTGGAATCCCATAGGGGCACTACAGATACGCAGTATTTT
V: TRBV18; size: NA; J: TRBJ1-1; D: NA; CDR3: CASSQGRGNTEAFF; DNA: TGTGCCAGCTCACAAGGAAGGGGAAACACTGAAGCTTTCTTT
V: TRBV25-1; size: once; J: TRBJ1-6; D: NA; CDR3: CASSEFRGDDSPLHF; DNA: TGTGCCAGCAGTGAATTCCGGGGGGACGATTCACCCCTCCACTTT
V: TRBV11-1; size: NA; J: TRBJ1-2; D: NA; CDR3: CASSLDRVYGYTF; DNA: TGTGCCAGCAGCCTGGACAGAGTCTATGGCTACACCTTC
V: TRBV6-5; size: once; J: TRBJ1-2; D: TRBD1; CDR3: CASKKGTDSGYTF; DNA: TGTGCCAGCAAGAAAGGGACAGACTCTGGCTACACCTTC
V: TRBV18; size: NA; J: TRBJ1-1; D: TRBD1; CDR3: CASSPRDRGEAFF; DNA: TGTGCCAGCTCTCCACGGGACAGGGGAGAAGCTTTCTTT
V: TRBV5-1; size: NA; J: TRBJ2-7; D: TRBD1; CDR3: CASSDGTGTLYEQYF; DNA: TGCGCCAGCAGCGATGGGACAGGGACCCTCTACGAGCAGTACTTC
V: TRBV5-1; size: NA; J: TRBJ2-5; D: NA; CDR3: CASSAGNEGETQYF; DNA: TGCGCCAGCAGCGCGGGAAACGAGGGAGAGACCCAGTACTTC
V: TRBV2; size: NA; J: TRBJ1-2; D: NA; CDR3: CASSESNSPNYGYTF; DNA: TGTGCCAGCAGTGAGTCCAACAGCCCTAACTATGGCTACACCTTC